One and the same sample provided the 9 T cell receptor beta chains below, sequenced in a study of CD8+ T cells in alopecia areata. As the sequencing template, cDNA was produced by extracting RNA and reverse transcribing it. The protocol was immunoSEQ multiplex PCR, while the TCRdb copy is restricted to in-frame clones and leaves out a portion. The sample includes 93,000 or so clones, approximately 52% of them seen just once. Sequenced sample: CD4+ T cells sorted from blood. These receptors originate from a human donor in good health.

This chain connects TRBV9 to TRBJ2-1; TRBD2 agrees at 7 bases. The CDR3 length is 16 residues. Per germline, CDR1 SGDLS and CDR2 YYNGEE. V trimming: 5 bases; J trimming: 8 bases; junction bases outside the gene matches: 16. The CDR3, as DNA: TGTGCCAGCAGTGTGGATGGAGCGGGGTCCCGGGATGAGCAGTTCTTC. Its translation: CASSVDGAGSRDEQFF. Combining the CDR3 with reference TRBV9 and TRBJ2-1 gives the whole variable domain DSGVTQTPKHLITATGQRVTLRCSPRSGDLSVYWYQQSLDQGLQFLIQYYNGEERAKGNILERFSAQQFPDLHSELNLSSLELGDSALYFCASSVDGAGSRDEQFFGPGTRLTVL.

By its share, this clone is medium-sized. J is TRBJ2-7 and V is TRBV25-1; tentatively, D is TRBD1 (6 bases). Trimming removed 5 bases from V and 0 bases from J, with 11 bases in between. The CDR3 is made up of 14 amino acids. CDR1 MGHDK and CDR2 SYGVNS come from the germline V gene. The CDR3 region is CASSQQGHSYEQYF. The CDR3 nucleotides are TGTGCCAGCAGTCAACAGGGCCACTCCTACGAGCAGTACTTC.

The DNA for the CDR3 is TGCAGCGTAGGCGGGACCTTTGCTGGGGCCAACGTCCTGACTTTC. This sequence encodes CSVGGTFAGANVLTF. The chain joins TRBV29-1 to TRBJ2-6, with a tentative D call TRBD2 (6 bases). CDR1 and CDR2 from the germline V gene are SQVTM and ANQGSEA. This CDR3 comprises 15 residues. V was cut by 6 bases and J by 2 bases, with 14 bases left in between.

V usage is TRBV4-3 and J usage is TRBJ2-7, with D perhaps being TRBD1 or TRBD2 (7 bases each). The CDR3 sequence is 15 residues long. Germline V gives CDR1 LGHNA, CDR2 YSLEER. Trimming removed 4 bases from V and 1 base from J, with 14 bases in between. The CDR3 DNA sequence: TGCGCCAGCAGCCGTTCCAGGGGGGGATCCTACGAGCAGTACTTC. As protein: CASSRSRGGSYEQYF.

The chain recombines TRBV15 with TRBJ2-7; the D is unclear. The CDR3 length is 14 residues. The V and J ends lost 1 base and 5 bases respectively, with 12 bases between them. Per the germline V gene, CDR1 is LNHNV and CDR2 is YYDKDF (reference sequence). This CDR3 reads CATSRGSLGHEQYF. CDR3 sequence (DNA): TGTGCCACCAGCAGAGGATCCTTAGGGCACGAGCAGTACTTC. The full variable domain, completed using reference TRBV15 and TRBJ2-7, is DAMVIQNPRYQVTQFGKPVTLSCSQTLNHNVMYWYQQKSSQAPKLLFHYYDKDFNNEADTPDNFQSRRPNTSFCFLDIRSPGLGDTAMYLCATSRGSLGHEQYFGPGTRLTVT.

The chain carries TRBV15 and TRBJ1-5; no definite D call. Trimming removed 4 bases at V and 2 bases at J, with 15 bases between. In germline, CDR1 is LNHNV, CDR2 YYDKDF (reference sequence). The CDR3 contains 16 residues. CDR3 coding DNA: TGTGCCACCAGCAAACTCCTGGCAGAGGGCAATCAGCCCCAGCATTTT. It is translated as CATSKLLAEGNQPQHF.

This clone was found a few times. The rearrangement links TRBV4-2 to TRBJ2-2; TRBD2 aligns across 9 bases. With V trimmed by 0 bases and J by 3 bases, 5 bases remained unmatched. Per the germline V gene, CDR1 is LGHNA and CDR2 is YNFKEQ. The CDR3 runs to 17 residues. DNA for the CDR3: TGTGCCAGCAGCCAAGATAGGGCTAGCGGGGACACCGGGGAGCTGTTTTTT. Its translation is CASSQDRASGDTGELFF.

This rearrangement joins TRBV28 to TRBJ2-7; TRBD1 aligns across 7 bases. The V gene's germline CDR1 is MDHEN and CDR2 SYDVKM. This CDR3 is built from 15 residues. Losses at the gene ends were 5 bases for V and 1 base for J; bases not matched to a gene: 8. CDR3 protein: CASSGSTGMSYEQYF. CDR3 DNA: TGTGCCAGCAGTGGATCGACAGGGATGTCCTACGAGCAGTACTTC.

The chain uses TRBV29-1 and TRBJ1-1; D may be TRBD1 (6 bases). This CDR3 comprises 14 residues. V was cut by 8 bases and J by 1 base, with 17 bases left in between. Germline CDR1 and CDR2: SQVTM and ANQGSEA. CDR3 bases: TGCAGCCACAGGGTAGGGGGATCGAACACTGAAGCTTTCTTT. As protein: CSHRVGGSNTEAFF. Complete variable domain (other parts from reference TRBV29-1 and TRBJ1-1): SAVISQKPSRDICQRGTSLTIQCQVDSQVTMMFWYRQQPGQSLTLIATANQGSEATYESGFVIDKFPISRPNLTFSTLTVSNMSPEDSSIYLCSHRVGGSNTEAFFGQGTRLTVV.